The text below deals with one T cell receptor (beta chain). Profiling relied on immunoSEQ multiplex PCR, and the TCRdb table lists in-frame clones only, not all of them. The data hold 390,000 or so clones, with about nine tenths observed a single time. This entry comes from a study of blood T cell repertoires in COVID-19. Study in general: The analysed material was cDNA or gDNA that came from T cells, B-cell-depleted T cells, or PBMCs.

The sequenced sample consisted of peripheral blood. This TCR derives from a woman aged 25 to 39 with active or convalescent COVID-19.

As DNA, the CDR3 is TGTGCCAGCAGTGAGCAAGGGGGTTTAGCCAAAAACATTCAGTACTTC. Protein product: CASSEQGGLAKNIQYF. The rearrangement links TRBV2 to TRBJ2-4, with D tentatively TRBD1 (6 bases). The V end was cut by 3 bases, the J end by 0 bases, with 12 bases between. The CDR3 length is 16 residues. Germline lookup yields CDR1 SNHLY and CDR2 FYNNEI.